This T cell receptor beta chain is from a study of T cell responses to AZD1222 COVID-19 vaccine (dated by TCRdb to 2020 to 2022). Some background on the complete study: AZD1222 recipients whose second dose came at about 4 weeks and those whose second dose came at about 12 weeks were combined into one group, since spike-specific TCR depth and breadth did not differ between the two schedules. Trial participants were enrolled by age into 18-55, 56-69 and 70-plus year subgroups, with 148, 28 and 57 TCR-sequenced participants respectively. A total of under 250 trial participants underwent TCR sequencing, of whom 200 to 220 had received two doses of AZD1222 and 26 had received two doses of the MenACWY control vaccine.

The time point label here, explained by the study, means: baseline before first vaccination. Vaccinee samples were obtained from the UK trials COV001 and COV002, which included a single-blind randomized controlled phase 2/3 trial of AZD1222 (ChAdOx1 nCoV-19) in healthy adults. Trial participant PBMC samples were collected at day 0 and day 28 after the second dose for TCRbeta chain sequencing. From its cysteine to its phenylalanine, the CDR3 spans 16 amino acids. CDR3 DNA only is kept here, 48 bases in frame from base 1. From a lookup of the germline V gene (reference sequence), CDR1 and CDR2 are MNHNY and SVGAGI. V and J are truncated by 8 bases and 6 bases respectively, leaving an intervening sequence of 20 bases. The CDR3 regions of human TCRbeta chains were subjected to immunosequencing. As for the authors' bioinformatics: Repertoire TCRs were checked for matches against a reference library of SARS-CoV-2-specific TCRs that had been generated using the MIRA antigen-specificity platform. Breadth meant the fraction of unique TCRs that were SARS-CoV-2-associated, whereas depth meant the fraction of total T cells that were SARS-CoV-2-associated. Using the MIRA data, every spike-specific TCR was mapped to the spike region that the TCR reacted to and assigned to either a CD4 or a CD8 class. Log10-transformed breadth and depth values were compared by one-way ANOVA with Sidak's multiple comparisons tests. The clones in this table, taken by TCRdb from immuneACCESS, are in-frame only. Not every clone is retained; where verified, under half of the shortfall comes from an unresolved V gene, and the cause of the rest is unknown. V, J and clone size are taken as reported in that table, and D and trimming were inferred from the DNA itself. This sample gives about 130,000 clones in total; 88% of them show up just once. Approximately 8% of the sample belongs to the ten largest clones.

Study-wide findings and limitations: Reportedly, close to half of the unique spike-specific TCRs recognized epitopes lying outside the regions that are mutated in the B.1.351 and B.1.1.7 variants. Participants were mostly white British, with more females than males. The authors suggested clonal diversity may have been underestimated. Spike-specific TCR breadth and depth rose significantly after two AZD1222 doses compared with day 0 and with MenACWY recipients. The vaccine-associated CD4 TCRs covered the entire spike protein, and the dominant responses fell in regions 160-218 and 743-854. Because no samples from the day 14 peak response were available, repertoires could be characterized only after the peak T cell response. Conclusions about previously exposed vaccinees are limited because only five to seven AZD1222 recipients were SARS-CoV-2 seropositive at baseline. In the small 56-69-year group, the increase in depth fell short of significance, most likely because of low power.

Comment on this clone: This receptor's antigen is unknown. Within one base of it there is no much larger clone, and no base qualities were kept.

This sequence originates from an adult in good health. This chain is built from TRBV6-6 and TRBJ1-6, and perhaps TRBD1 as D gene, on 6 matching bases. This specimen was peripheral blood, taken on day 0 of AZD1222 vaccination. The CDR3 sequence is CASLIALGGLNSPLHF. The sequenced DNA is TGTGCCAGCCTAATAGCCTTGGGGGGCCTTAATTCACCCCTCCACTTT.